Each of the 29 T cell receptor beta chains below was sequenced from the same sample in a study of naive and memory T cell subsets. An equimolar mix of two oligonucleotides served as the beta constant-region primer for TRBC1 and TRBC2. Each CDR3 protein is one row after TCRdb ran MiXCR on the UMI-ligation and nested PCR reads. The sample gives roughly 98,000 distinct CDR3 sequences, 5.5% to 8.5% of which show up once; 1.6% is in the top ten. The source material was central memory CD4+ T cells from blood. These receptors were collected from a human donor in good health.

This clonotype was counted many times. The CDR3 is CASSQDGTSGADTQYF. DNA for the CDR3: TGTGCCAGCAGCCAAGACGGGACTAGCGGGGCAGATACGCAGTATTTT. The V gene is TRBV4-2, the J gene TRBJ2-3; 13 bases align to TRBD2. CDR3 length: 16 amino acids. J was trimmed by 4 bases and V by 0 bases; bases with no gene match: 1. Germline V CDR1 and CDR2: LGHNA, YNFKEQ.

The chain has TRBV28 and TRBJ2-7, with 7 bases lining up with TRBD1. From germline, CDR1 is MDHEN and CDR2 SYDVKM. The CDR3 spans 12 residues. Germline trimming cut 10 bases from V and 2 bases from J; bases unmatched to any gene: 5. CDR3: CATRDSTYEQYF. CDR3 nucleotide sequence: TGTGCCACCCGGGACAGTACCTACGAGCAGTACTTC.

The CDR3 region has the DNA TGCGCCAGCTTGGAGCGGCGGTCCTACAATGAGCAGTTCTTC. Its protein is CASLERRSYNEQFF. The chain employs TRBV5-1 and TRBJ2-1; the D gene is possibly TRBD2 (5 bases). This CDR3 has 14 amino acids. Trimming shortened V by 7 bases and J by 1 base, and 12 bases separated the two germline ends. Germline assignment: CDR1 SGHRS and CDR2 YFSETQ.

This clonotype came up a few times. The chain combines TRBV29-1 with TRBJ2-3; D ambiguous. Between the trimmed V and J ends, which lost 6 bases and 4 bases, there was a span of 11 bases. Germline assignment: CDR1 SQVTM and CDR2 ANQGSEA. The CDR3 runs to 12 residues. CDR3 loop: CSVPSAADTQYF. The DNA for the CDR3 is TGCAGCGTCCCCAGCGCTGCAGATACGCAGTATTTT.

This clonotype was seen a few times. The V and J genes are TRBV12-3 or TRBV12-4 and TRBJ2-1; 9 bases align to TRBD2. Trimming took 8 bases from V and 7 from J; bases not matched to a gene: 9. This CDR3 contains 14 residues. The CDR3 sequence is CASGRRGGQNEQFF. CDR3 DNA: TGTGCCAGCGGTAGGCGGGGGGGACAGAATGAGCAGTTCTTC.

In its sample, this clonotype was seen a few times. The V call is TRBV20-1, the J call TRBJ2-3, with no clear D. The length of the CDR3 is 14 residues. Germline-derived CDR1 and CDR2 are DFQATT and SNEGSKA (reference sequence). The V end was cut by 8 bases, the J end by 2 bases, with 17 bases between. DNA for the CDR3: TGCAGTCCGAAAGTAGGACGCAACACAGATACGCAGTATTTT. Translation gives CSPKVGRNTDTQYF.

The rearrangement uses TRBV5-1 and TRBJ2-1, with a tentative D call TRBD2 (5 bases). Germline-derived CDR1 and CDR2 are SGHRS and YFSETQ. Trimming stripped 1 base from V and 9 bases from J, with 23 bases between. The CDR3 spans 17 residues. The CDR3 loop is CASSLRSGLSFVGEQFF. The CDR3 bases are TGCGCCAGCAGCTTGAGAAGCGGATTATCTTTTGTTGGTGAGCAGTTCTTC.

This clonotype was detected only a few times. The rearrangement links TRBV3-1 to TRBJ2-1; no definite D call. CDR3 length: 14 residues. Germline V CDR1 and CDR2: LGHDT, YNNKEL (reference sequence). Trimming pared 1 base from V and 4 bases from J, leaving 8 bases between. The CDR3 DNA is TGTGCCAGCAGCCAAGTTCCCGGATACAATGAGCAGTTCTTC. Its translation: CASSQVPGYNEQFF.

The chain employs TRBV12-3 or TRBV12-4 and TRBJ1-2; 8 bases fit TRBD1. CDR3 size: 14 residues. Losses at the gene ends were 2 bases for V and 8 bases for J; bases not matched to a gene: 7. Here the CDR3 DNA reads TGTGCCAGCAGTTTACAGGGGGCTACGACGGGCTACACCTTC. Amino acids: CASSLQGATTGYTF.

In its sample, this clonotype was seen many times. The V gene is TRBV5-1, the J gene TRBJ2-6, with 14 bases fitting TRBD2. The CDR3 loop spans 17 amino acids. Germline V gives CDR1 SGHRS, CDR2 YFSETQ. V gave up 3 bases and J gave up 2 bases; unmatched junction bases: 1. The chain's CDR3 is CASSSGLAGAGANVLTF. CDR3 in DNA: TGCGCCAGCAGCTCGGGACTAGCGGGAGCTGGGGCCAACGTCCTGACTTTC.

The chain's CDR3 is CASSGTGGYEQFF. DNA for the CDR3: TGCGCCAGCAGTGGGACAGGGGGGTATGAGCAGTTCTTC. The chain has TRBV5-1 and TRBJ2-1; 11 nucleotides line up with TRBD1. V lost 5 bases, J lost 8 bases, and 3 bases stayed unmatched. The germline gives CDR1 SGHRS, CDR2 YFSETQ. This CDR3 spans 13 amino acids.

This clonotype was counted ten times or more. This chain links TRBV27 with TRBJ2-7; TRBD1 aligns across 7 bases. The CDR3 loop spans 14 amino acids. V lost 5 bases to trimming and J lost 0 bases; unmatched junction nucleotides: 4. CDR1 and CDR2 from the germline V gene are MNHEY and SMNVEV (reference sequence). DNA for the CDR3: TGTGCCAGCAGTGGTCGACAGGGCTCCTACGAGCAGTACTTC. Translation gives CASSGRQGSYEQYF.

Comment on this clonotype: Germline and junction disagree at one end, which may indicate a read error. The rearrangement uses TRBV19 and TRBJ2-2; no reliable D call. Germline V gene lookup returns CDR1 LNHDA and CDR2 SQIVND (reference sequence). The CDR3 is 14 amino acids. The CDR3 DNA reads as TGTGCCAGTAACAAGGAAAGGAACTCCGGGGAGCTGTTTTTT. Its translation: CASNKERNSGELFF.

This clonotype showed up many times. The chain employs TRBV12-3 or TRBV12-4 and TRBJ1-1, with a tentative D call TRBD1 (5 bases). The V and J ends lost 7 bases and 6 bases respectively, with 18 bases between them. This CDR3 region has 14 residues. The DNA of the CDR3 is TGTGCCAGCATGGTTGTCGGTCGAGGGGCTGAAGCTTTCTTT. Amino acid sequence: CASMVVGRGAEAFF.

The chain carries TRBV7-2 and TRBJ2-7; 10 nucleotides align to TRBD1. The V segment lost 0 bases and the J segment 5 bases; nucleotides outside the gene matches: 7. Per germline, CDR1 SGHTA and CDR2 FQGNSA. The CDR3 runs to 16 residues. In DNA, the CDR3 is TGTGCCAGCAGCTTAGCGGGCGGGACAGGGGCCCACGAGCAGTACTTC. Translated: CASSLAGGTGAHEQYF. The variable domain in full, completed from reference TRBV7-2 and TRBJ2-7, reads GAGVSQSPSNKVTEKGKDVELRCDPISGHTALYWYRQSLGQGLEFLIYFQGNSAPDKSGLPSDRFSAERTGGSVSTLTIQRTQQEDSAVYLCASSLAGGTGAHEQYFGPGTRLTVT.

This clonotype was observed at least ten times. This rearrangement joins TRBV25-1 to TRBJ2-5; D unresolved. CDR1 is MGHDK, CDR2 SYGVNS, per germline. There are 11 residues in the CDR3. Trimming took off 6 bases at V and 4 bases at J, with 6 bases between the two ends. In nucleotides, the CDR3 is TGTGCCAGCAGGCATCGAGAGACCCAGTACTTC. Its protein product is CASRHRETQYF.

This clonotype was recorded at least ten times. The chain recombines TRBV27 with TRBJ2-7, with D hard to call. V was clipped by 2 bases and J by 1 base, with 12 bases between them. Germline V gene sequence: CDR1 MNHEY, CDR2 SMNVEV (reference sequence). The CDR3 is made up of 15 amino acids. CDR3 sequence (DNA): TGTGCCAGCAGTTTAGCGTTGGGCAGTTCCTACGAGCAGTACTTC. This gives the protein CASSLALGSSYEQYF.

This clonotype has only a few counts. The rearrangement links TRBV18 to TRBJ1-5, with D possibly being TRBD1 (5 bases). CDR3 length: 18 amino acids. In germline, CDR1 is KGHSH, CDR2 LQKENI. V lost 3 bases to trimming and J lost 2 bases, with 20 bases between them. CDR3 protein: CASSPATPGSQGNQPQHF. CDR3 bases: TGTGCCAGCTCACCTGCGACTCCAGGGTCACAGGGCAATCAGCCCCAGCATTTT.

This clonotype was detected ten times or more. This chain connects TRBV7-2 to TRBJ2-3, with 8 nucleotides matching TRBD2. Unmatched junction bases numbered 5, after V lost 1 base and J lost 14 bases. The CDR3 covers 12 residues. Germline V lookup: CDR1 SGHTA, CDR2 FQGNSA. The CDR3 DNA reads TGTGCCAGCAGCTTAGGTGGACTAGCTCTGTATTTT. Translated: CASSLGGLALYF.

This clonotype was seen repeatedly, ten times or more. This chain links TRBV27 with TRBJ1-5; D might be TRBD1 (5 bases). This CDR3 is built from 15 residues. Looked up from germline, CDR1 is MNHEY and CDR2 is SMNVEV (reference sequence). V was clipped by 0 bases and J by 6 bases, with 12 bases between them. The CDR3 here is CASSLSAGGGQPQHF. CDR3 bases: TGTGCCAGCAGTTTATCTGCCGGGGGTGGTCAGCCCCAGCATTTT.

This clonotype has more than one count but fewer than ten. This chain connects TRBV25-1 to TRBJ1-1; D might be TRBD1 (5 bases). Germline lookup yields CDR1 MGHDK and CDR2 SYGVNS. The CDR3 consists of 12 residues. V gave up 3 bases and J gave up 8 bases, with 10 bases separating them. The CDR3 protein is CASSDREPEAFF. As DNA, the CDR3 is TGTGCCAGCAGTGACAGGGAGCCCGAAGCTTTCTTT.

This clonotype was picked up a small number of times. This chain links TRBV20-1 with TRBJ2-1; 12 nucleotides agree with TRBD2. V lost 0 bases and J lost 5; bases outside the gene matches: 11. This CDR3 region has 18 residues. CDR1 DFQATT and CDR2 SNEGSKA come from the germline V gene (reference sequence). The CDR3 nucleotides are TGCAGTGCTAGAGATCGGGTCCAAAGACTAGCGGGAGACAATGAGCAGTTCTTC. Protein product: CSARDRVQRLAGDNEQFF.

This clonotype was recorded many times. The V and J genes are TRBV29-1 and TRBJ1-1; no clear D gene. This CDR3 is built from 13 residues. V lost 4 bases and J 5 bases, leaving 14 bases between the germline ends. Germline V gives CDR1 SQVTM, CDR2 ANQGSEA. CDR3 nucleotides: TGCAGCGTTGTAGTCCGGGGAGTGACTGAAGCTTTCTTT. Amino acids: CSVVVRGVTEAFF.

There are many counts of this clonotype. The CDR3 loop is CASSYPRTGSAKNIQYF. The CDR3 DNA sequence: TGTGCCAGCAGTTACCCAAGAACAGGCTCGGCCAAAAACATTCAGTACTTC. The J gene is TRBJ2-4, the V gene TRBV6-2 or TRBV6-3, with D maybe TRBD1 (5 bases). CDR1 and CDR2 from the germline V gene are MNHEY and SVGEGT. The CDR3 loop spans 17 amino acids. Trimming removed 2 bases from V and 1 base from J, with 15 bases in between.

The chain carries TRBV4-3 and TRBJ2-7; D not resolved. Germline CDR1 reads LGHNA; CDR2 reads YSLEER. The CDR3 length is 13 residues. Trimming took off 0 bases at V and 1 base at J, with 4 bases between the two ends. The CDR3, as DNA: TGCGCCAGCAGCCAAGAGGGTTCCTACGAGCAGTACTTC. It encodes CASSQEGSYEQYF.

This clonotype was seen many times. CDR3 residues: CASSTGALNQPQHF. Written as DNA, the CDR3 is TGTGCCAGCAGCACGGGGGCGCTAAATCAGCCCCAGCATTTT. The rearrangement links TRBV21-1 to TRBJ1-5; the D segment call TRBD1 is taken from the table without a DNA check. TRBV21-1 is classified as a pseudogene. CDR3 size: 14 residues.

There are a few counts of this clonotype. This chain joins TRBV5-1 and TRBJ2-7; 8 bases match TRBD1. The germline V gene has CDR1 SGHRS and CDR2 YFSETQ. The CDR3 loop spans 18 amino acids. V was clipped by 1 base and J by 2 bases; unmatched bases: 14. The CDR3: CASSLWVADRGPTYEQYF. CDR3 in DNA: TGCGCCAGCAGCTTGTGGGTAGCAGACAGGGGCCCCACCTACGAGCAGTACTTC.

This clonotype was recorded many times. The chain couples TRBV7-8 to TRBJ2-7, with D possibly TRBD2 on 5 matching bases. The length of the CDR3 is 16 residues. The germline V gene has CDR1 SGHVS and CDR2 FQNEAQ. Trimming cost V 1 base and J 1 base, with 14 bases left between them. CDR3: CASSLVVVGGSYEQYF. The DNA for the CDR3 is TGTGCCAGCAGCTTAGTGGTAGTTGGCGGGTCCTACGAGCAGTACTTC. The full variable domain, with the rest looked up from reference TRBV7-8 and TRBJ2-7, is GAGVSQSPRYKVAKRGQDVALRCDPISGHVSLFWYQQALGQGPEFLTYFQNEAQLDKSGLPSDRFFAERPEGSVSTLKIQRTQQEDSAVYLCASSLVVVGGSYEQYFGPGTRLTVT.

This clonotype was counted once. A clone one base away is much larger, so this may be a read error. The chain combines TRBV2 with TRBJ1-1, with no clear D. The CDR3 contains 11 residues. The germline CDR1 and CDR2 sequences are SNHLY and FYNNEI. V was trimmed by 8 bases and J by 4 bases, leaving 8 bases between them. DNA of the CDR3: TGTGCCAGCCAAGGTCGCACTGAAGCTTTCTTT. Translating gives CASQGRTEAFF.